A selection of T cell receptor beta chains follows, all from one sample in a study of beta chain features in type 1 diabetes. Data came from immunoSEQ multiplex PCR; TCRdb stores just in-frame clones and leaves some out. This sample yields roughly 230,000 clones, of which around 10% are seen a single time; approximately 0.035% belongs to the top ten. Sequenced: naive CD4+ T cells from blood. The receptors were sampled from a woman aged 18-30 years in good health. The CDR3 runs from the conserved cysteine through the conserved F or W. D genes are given only for firm matches. Not all rows give a size; the values are once, few, many and, for expanded clones, a class.

length	J	size	D	V	CDR3	DNA
14	TRBJ1-2	few	TRBD1	TRBV7-3	CASSFSDRGDGYTF	TGTGCCAGCAGCTTCTCGGACAGGGGGGATGGCTACACCTTC
13	TRBJ2-1	few	.	TRBV19	CASSTAGYNEQFF	TGTGCCAGTAGTACCGCAGGTTACAATGAGCAGTTCTTC
13	TRBJ2-5	few	TRBD1	TRBV5-1	CASSPGQGETQYF	TGCGCCAGCAGCCCGGGACAGGGAGAGACCCAGTACTTC
12	TRBJ1-5	.	TRBD1	TRBV15	CATSYRGQPQHF	TGTGCCACCAGCTACAGGGGACAGCCCCAGCATTTT
13	TRBJ1-1	.	TRBD1	TRBV9	CASADRRNTEAFF	TGTGCCAGCGCGGACAGGCGGAACACTGAAGCTTTCTTT
17	TRBJ2-2	.	TRBD2	TRBV7-9	CASSLGVSGANTGELFF	TGTGCCAGCAGCTTAGGTGTTAGCGGGGCTAACACCGGGGAGCTGTTTTTT
14	TRBJ2-7	few	TRBD2	TRBV11-2	CASIPTSGPYEQYF	TGTGCCAGCATCCCGACTAGCGGACCCTACGAGCAGTACTTC
12	TRBJ1-1	few	.	TRBV19	CASSISRAEAFF	TGTGCCAGTAGTATTAGTAGAGCTGAAGCTTTCTTT
17	TRBJ2-1	.	.	TRBV4-1	CASSPEYGGNSYNEQFF	TGCGCCAGCAGTCCAGAGTATGGCGGGAACTCCTACAATGAGCAGTTCTTC
15	TRBJ2-1	.	.	TRBV7-6	CASSLGVARYNEQFF	TGTGCCAGCAGCTTAGGAGTGGCCAGGTACAATGAGCAGTTCTTC
13	TRBJ1-1	few	TRBD1	TRBV29-1	CSAEQGRDTEAFF	TGCAGCGCCGAACAGGGGAGAGACACTGAAGCTTTCTTT
15	TRBJ2-7	.	TRBD1	TRBV27	CASSLPGQGAGEQYF	TGTGCCAGCAGCCTCCCGGGACAGGGGGCGGGGGAGCAGTACTTC
16	TRBJ1-2	.	TRBD1	TRBV7-6	CASSLKVGQGASGYTF	TGTGCCAGCAGCTTAAAAGTGGGGCAGGGGGCAAGTGGCTACACCTTC
14	TRBJ2-1	few	TRBD2	TRBV18	CASSPGGAYNEQFF	TGTGCCAGCTCCCCGGGGGGGGCTTACAATGAGCAGTTCTTC
16	TRBJ2-5	.	TRBD1	TRBV23-1	CASSRPGQGMEETQYF	TGCGCCAGCAGTCGCCCGGGACAGGGCATGGAAGAGACCCAGTACTTC
15	TRBJ1-1	.	.	TRBV7-3	CASSLTRLGGTEAFF	TGTGCCAGCAGCCTCACGCGGCTGGGAGGCACTGAAGCTTTCTTT